Below, 18 T cell receptor beta chains from the same sample are listed, as sequenced in a study of blood T cell repertoires in COVID-19. Sequenced by immunoSEQ multiplex PCR; TCRdb stores in-frame clones only, minus some. The table lists around 180,000 clones, about four fifths of them singletons. Sequencing used peripheral blood. These receptors were obtained from a man aged 65 to 85 with active or convalescent COVID-19.

The chain combines TRBV7-2 with TRBJ1-5; a possible D gene is TRBD1 (5 bases). The V end lost 7 bases, the J end lost 8 bases, and 21 bases lay between the germline ends. Germline lookup yields CDR1 SGHTA and CDR2 FQGNSA. The CDR3 runs to 15 residues. The CDR3 DNA sequence: TGTGCCAGCAACCCAACAGGTATTCAAACGGAGCCCCAGCATTTT. Translation: CASNPTGIQTEPQHF.

This chain links TRBV28 with TRBJ2-1, with TRBD2 matching over 9 bases. The length of the CDR3 is 14 residues. The V and J ends lost 2 bases and 8 bases, in that order; junction bases with no gene match: 4. CDR1 and CDR2 from the germline V gene are MDHEN and SYDVKM. This chain's CDR3 is CASSLGGRAYEQFF. The CDR3 nucleotides read TGTGCCAGCAGTTTAGGCGGGAGGGCGTATGAGCAGTTCTTC.

This clone was seen a handful of times. The V gene is TRBV6-2 or TRBV6-3, the J gene TRBJ1-6; 9 bases match TRBD1. V gave up 7 bases and J gave up 11 bases; unmatched junction bases: 6. The CDR3 sequence is 13 residues long. The germline gives CDR1 MNHEY, CDR2 SVGEGT. This chain's CDR3 is CASTPDRGAPLHF. CDR3 nucleotide sequence: TGTGCCAGCACCCCAGACAGGGGGGCACCCCTCCACTTT.

CDR3 in amino acids: CASSHQETGNTEAFF. CDR3 DNA: TGTGCCAGCAGCCACCAAGAGACAGGGAACACTGAAGCTTTCTTT. The chain recombines TRBV4-2 with TRBJ1-1; a possible D gene is TRBD1 (6 bases). The CDR3 consists of 15 residues. Trimming took off 3 bases at V and 1 base at J, with 12 bases between the two ends. Germline values: CDR1 LGHNA, CDR2 YNFKEQ.

This clone appeared once. The chain carries TRBV2 and TRBJ2-3, with a possible D match to TRBD2 (5 bases). The germline gives CDR1 SNHLY, CDR2 FYNNEI. The V end was cut by 5 bases, the J end by 5 bases, with 14 bases between. The CDR3 contains 14 residues. CDR3 DNA sequence: TGTGCCAGCAGTTCACTAGGTCCGGGAGATACGCAGTATTTT. It is translated as CASSSLGPGDTQYF.

The chain recombines TRBV3-1 (or the pseudogene TRBV3-2) with TRBJ1-1, with unresolved D. Germline-derived CDR1 and CDR2 are LGHDT and YNNKEL (reference sequence). The V and J ends lost 5 bases and 1 base respectively, with 8 bases between them. This CDR3 has 13 amino acids. Here the CDR3 reads CASSNNRNTEAFF. CDR3 DNA sequence: TGTGCCAGCAGCAACAACAGGAACACTGAAGCTTTCTTT.

This clone has just a few counts. DNA of the CDR3: TGTGCCAGCAGGGGATCCGGGACAGGGGGCTATTCCCTCCACTTT. It yields the protein CASRGSGTGGYSLHF. The chain links TRBV6-5 to TRBJ1-6, with TRBD1 identical over 12 bases. The CDR3 has 15 amino acids. After removal of 6 bases from V and 14 bases from J, the junction contained 11 bases not matched to a gene. CDR1 and CDR2 (germline): MNHEY, SVGAGI.

This clone has at least ten counts. The genes are TRBV6-5 and TRBJ1-6; a possible D gene is TRBD1 (5 bases). Germline V gives CDR1 MNHEY, CDR2 SVGAGI. CDR3 length: 14 amino acids. V was cut by 4 bases and J by 9 bases, with 13 bases left in between. CDR3 coding DNA: TGTGCCAGCAGTTTGGACCAGGGTAGTTCACCCCTCCACTTT. Protein sequence: CASSLDQGSSPLHF.

The chain has TRBV6-5 and TRBJ2-5; 7 bases match TRBD1. The germline gives CDR1 MNHEY, CDR2 SVGAGI. Losses at the gene ends were 7 bases for V and 1 base for J; bases not matched to a gene: 9. This CDR3 has 15 residues. CDR3 sequence: CASTYDRAPQETQYF. The CDR3 DNA sequence: TGTGCCAGCACATATGACAGGGCCCCCCAAGAGACCCAGTACTTC.

The CDR3 coding sequence is TGTGCCAGCTCACCCTTCGCGCCCCAGGGGGCCCCGGGGTATGGCTACACCTTC. Translating gives CASSPFAPQGAPGYGYTF. J is TRBJ1-2 and V is TRBV18; 8 bases align to TRBD1. There are 18 residues in the CDR3. Germline CDR1 reads KGHSH; CDR2 reads LQKENI. V shed 3 bases and J 5 bases; nucleotides not matched to a gene: 17.

J is TRBJ1-2 and V is TRBV7-3; possibly TRBD1 for D (6 bases). The germline gives CDR1 SGHTA, CDR2 FQGTGA. The CDR3 runs 13 residues. V shed 5 bases and J shed 6 bases, with 13 bases lying between them. The CDR3 nucleotides are TGTGCCAGCAGCGCAACAGGGTATGATGGCTACACCTTC. It yields the protein CASSATGYDGYTF.

The chain links TRBV6-5 to TRBJ2-7; tentatively, D is TRBD2 (6 bases). Between the trimmed V and J ends, which lost 5 bases and 1 base, there was a span of 12 bases. This CDR3 region has 14 residues. Germline V gives CDR1 MNHEY, CDR2 SVGAGI. The CDR3 coding sequence is TGTGCCAGCAGTAGTCTCCGGGGGTCCTACGAGCAGTACTTC. It encodes CASSSLRGSYEQYF.

The V and J genes are TRBV10-3 and TRBJ2-1; TRBD2 aligns across 7 bases. This CDR3 has 16 amino acids. Trimming removed 0 bases from V and 2 bases from J; junction bases left unmatched: 4. Germline loops: CDR1 ENHRY, CDR2 SYGVKD. As DNA, the CDR3 is TGTGCCATCAGTGAGTCGGGAGGGGCGGCCTACAATGAGCAGTTCTTC. The encoded protein is CAISESGGAAYNEQFF.

The rearrangement joins TRBV6-5 to TRBJ2-3; D is uncertain. Germline-derived CDR1 and CDR2 are MNHEY and SVGAGI. Deletions cut 8 bases from V and 0 bases from J, with 9 bases between. The CDR3 is made up of 13 amino acids. CDR3 sequence reads: CASPGGSTDTQYF. The CDR3 bases are TGTGCCAGCCCCGGCGGTAGCACAGATACGCAGTATTTT.

The chain is built from TRBV3-1 (or the pseudogene TRBV3-2) and TRBJ2-3; D remains ambiguous. Germline V gene data show CDR1 as LGHDT and CDR2 as YNNKEL (reference sequence). V dropped 4 bases and J dropped 2 bases, with 7 bases sitting between them. The CDR3 has 13 residues. DNA of the CDR3: TGTGCCAGCAGCCTTCGTTCCACAGATACGCAGTATTTT. Encoded protein: CASSLRSTDTQYF.

The chain combines TRBV10-3 with TRBJ2-3; a possible D gene is TRBD2 (5 bases). The CDR3 loop spans 13 amino acids. CDR1 and CDR2 from the germline V gene are ENHRY and SYGVKD. V lost 11 bases and J lost 4, with 16 bases in between. As DNA, the CDR3 is TGTGCCTCAACCGGACTGAGGTCAGATACGCAGTATTTT. It translates to CASTGLRSDTQYF.

V usage is TRBV21-1 and J usage is TRBJ2-5; TRBD1 was called by the table and not checked on the DNA. TRBV21-1 is noted as a pseudogene. The length of the CDR3 is 16 residues. The CDR3 region is CATGTFRDRGGETQYF. The CDR3 nucleotides read TGTGCCACCGGTACTTTCCGGGACAGGGGGGGAGAGACCCAGTACTTC.

The chain joins TRBV19 to TRBJ1-5, with unresolved D. The CDR3 has 13 amino acids. V gave up 5 bases and J gave up 9 bases, with 14 bases separating them. CDR1 and CDR2 (germline): LNHDA, SQIVND (reference sequence). This CDR3 reads CASSPTGKGPQHF. The CDR3 DNA reads TGTGCCAGTAGTCCGACCGGGAAGGGGCCCCAGCATTTT.